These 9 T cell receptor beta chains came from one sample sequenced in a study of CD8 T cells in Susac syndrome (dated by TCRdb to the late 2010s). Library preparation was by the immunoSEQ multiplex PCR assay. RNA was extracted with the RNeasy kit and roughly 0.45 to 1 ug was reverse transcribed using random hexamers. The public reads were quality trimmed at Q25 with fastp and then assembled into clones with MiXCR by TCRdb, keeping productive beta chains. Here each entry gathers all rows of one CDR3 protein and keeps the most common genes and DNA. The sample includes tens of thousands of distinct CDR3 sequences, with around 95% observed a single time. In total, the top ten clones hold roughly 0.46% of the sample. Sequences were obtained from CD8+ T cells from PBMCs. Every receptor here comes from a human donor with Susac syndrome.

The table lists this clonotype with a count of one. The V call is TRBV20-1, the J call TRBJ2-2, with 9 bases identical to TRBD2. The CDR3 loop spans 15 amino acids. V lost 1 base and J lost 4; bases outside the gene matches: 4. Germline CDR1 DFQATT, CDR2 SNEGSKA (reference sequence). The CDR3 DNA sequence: TGCAGTGCTAGAGGACTAGCGGAGCCCACCGGGGAGCTGTTTTTT. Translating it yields CSARGLAEPTGELFF.

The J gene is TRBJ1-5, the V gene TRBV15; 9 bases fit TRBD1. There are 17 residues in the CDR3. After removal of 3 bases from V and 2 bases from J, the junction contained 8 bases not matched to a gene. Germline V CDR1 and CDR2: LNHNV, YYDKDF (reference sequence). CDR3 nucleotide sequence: TGTGCCACCAGCAGGACCCGGGACAGGGATCGCAATCAGCCCCAGCATTTT. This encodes CATSRTRDRDRNQPQHF.

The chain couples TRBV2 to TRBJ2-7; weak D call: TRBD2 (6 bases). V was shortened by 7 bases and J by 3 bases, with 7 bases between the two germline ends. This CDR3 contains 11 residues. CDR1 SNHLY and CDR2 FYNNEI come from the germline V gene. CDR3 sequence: CASTRGYEQYF. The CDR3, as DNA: TGTGCCAGCACGCGGGGCTACGAGCAGTACTTC. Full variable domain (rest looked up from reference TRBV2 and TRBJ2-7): EPEVTQTPSHQVTQMGQEVILRCVPISNHLYFYWYRQILGQKVEFLVSFYNNEISEKSEIFDDQFSVERPDGSNFTLKIRSTKLEDSAMYFCASTRGYEQYFGPGTRLTVT.

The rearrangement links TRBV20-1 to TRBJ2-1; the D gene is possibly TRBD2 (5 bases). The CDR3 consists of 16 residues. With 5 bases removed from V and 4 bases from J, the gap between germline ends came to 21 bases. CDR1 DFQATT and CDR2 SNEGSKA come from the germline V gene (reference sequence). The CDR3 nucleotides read TGCAGTGCTTACCCCAGAGGGCCGACTCCTTACAATGAGCAGTTCTTC. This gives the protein CSAYPRGPTPYNEQFF.

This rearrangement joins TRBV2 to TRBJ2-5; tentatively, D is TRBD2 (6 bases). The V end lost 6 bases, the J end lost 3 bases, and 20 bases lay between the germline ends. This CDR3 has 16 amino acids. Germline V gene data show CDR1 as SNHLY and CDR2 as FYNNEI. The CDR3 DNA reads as TGTGCCAGCAGCGTGTTGCGGGAACGGGTAGAAGAGACCCAGTACTTC. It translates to CASSVLRERVEETQYF.

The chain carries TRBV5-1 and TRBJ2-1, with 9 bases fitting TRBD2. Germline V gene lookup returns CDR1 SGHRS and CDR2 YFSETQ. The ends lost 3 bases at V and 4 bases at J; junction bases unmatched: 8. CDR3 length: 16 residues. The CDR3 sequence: CASSWMREGPYNEQFF. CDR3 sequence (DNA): TGCGCCAGCAGCTGGATGCGGGAGGGCCCTTACAATGAGCAGTTCTTC. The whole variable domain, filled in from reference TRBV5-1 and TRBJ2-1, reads KAGVTQTPRYLIKTRGQQVTLSCSPISGHRSVSWYQQTPGQGLQFLFEYFSETQRNKGNFPGRFSGRQFSNSRSEMNVSTLELGDSALYLCASSWMREGPYNEQFFGPGTRLTVL.

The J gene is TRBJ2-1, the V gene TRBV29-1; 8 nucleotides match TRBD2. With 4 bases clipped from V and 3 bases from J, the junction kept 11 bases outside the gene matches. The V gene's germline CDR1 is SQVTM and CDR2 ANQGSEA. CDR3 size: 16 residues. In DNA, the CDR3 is TGCAGCGTTGTCCGGTTTAGCGGGGAGGGCTACAATGAGCAGTTCTTC. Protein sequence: CSVVRFSGEGYNEQFF.

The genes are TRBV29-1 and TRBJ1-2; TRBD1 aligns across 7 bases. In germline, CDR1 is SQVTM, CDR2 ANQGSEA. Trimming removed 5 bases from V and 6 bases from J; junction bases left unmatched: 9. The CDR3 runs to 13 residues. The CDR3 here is CSVSTGSYDGYTF. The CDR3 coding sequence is TGCAGCGTTTCGACAGGGTCATACGATGGCTACACCTTC.

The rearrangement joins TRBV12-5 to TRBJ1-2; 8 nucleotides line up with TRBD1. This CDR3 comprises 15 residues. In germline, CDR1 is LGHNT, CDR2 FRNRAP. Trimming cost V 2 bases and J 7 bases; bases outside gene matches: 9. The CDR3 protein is CASGLKKLTGAGYTF. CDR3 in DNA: TGTGCTAGTGGTTTGAAAAAACTGACAGGGGCTGGCTACACCTTC.